This record covers a single TCR beta chain. This clonotype was seen a handful of times. No antigen is known for it. One base away there is no much larger clone; base qualities are not given. This sample is drawn from a study of T cell repertoires in cytomegalovirus infection (dated by TCRdb to 2018 to 2020). About the investigation overall: Donor HLA type was relevant to the analysis, as public TCR beta signatures indicated carriage of CMV infection together with the matching HLA type. Overall study outcomes, separate from this receptor: The ex vivo response was dominated by HLA-C-restricted CMV-specific TCR beta clonotypes, and the single most frequent clonotype in two of eight donors was supplied by these HLA-C-restricted clonotypes. In both this cohort and an independent roughly 330-donor cohort, the cumulative frequency of public TCR beta family members distinguished carriers of CMV infection plus the relevant HLA type.

Taken from cysteine to phenylalanine, the CDR3 has 14 residues. Just CDR3 DNA is preserved here, 42 bases in frame from base 1. The trim is 2 bases for V and 2 bases for J, with a gap of 9 bases between the germline ends. TCRdb shows the sequencer as Illumina HiSeq 1500. Using fastp trimming at Q25 and MiXCR clonotype assembly, TCRdb reanalyzed the public sequencing data and kept in-frame beta chains. Rows are unified per CDR3 protein, each entry keeping the most common DNA and genes. Counted in this sample were about 320,000 distinct CDR3 sequences; approximately 9.5% of them appeared once. The leading ten clones occupy 3.5% to 4.5% of the sample.

Sequences were obtained from PBMCs. The TCR comes from a human donor in good health (CMV status not recorded). Some clones in this sample may be carry-over from other donors' samples. Rearrangement joined TRBV12-3 or TRBV12-4 to TRBJ1-1, with the D gene uncertain. The nucleotides read TGTGCCAGCAGTTTAAAGAGGGTAAACACTGAAGCTTTCTTT. It specifies CASSLKRVNTEAFF.